The 5 T cell receptor beta chains below come from one sample, sequenced in a study of lymphopenia after photon versus proton radiotherapy. Sequenced by immunoSEQ multiplex PCR; TCRdb stores in-frame clones only, minus some. The sample lists approximately 21,000 clones; 85% were seen once. The input for sequencing was peripheral blood, taken from a patient treated with photon-based radiotherapy. Source of these receptors: a man between 60 and 75 years old with pancreatic cancer.

This clone has a handful of counts. This chain uses TRBV6-4 with TRBJ2-1; TRBD2 agrees at 8 bases. The CDR3 runs 15 residues. The ends lost 4 bases at V and 4 bases at J; junction bases unmatched: 6. Germline V gene data show CDR1 as MRHNA and CDR2 as SNTAGT. The CDR3 sequence: CASSASGGEYNEQFF. CDR3 DNA: TGTGCCAGCAGTGCGAGCGGGGGAGAATACAATGAGCAGTTCTTC.

The rearrangement uses TRBV6-1 and TRBJ2-3; D not resolved. Per germline, CDR1 MNHNS and CDR2 SASEGT. The CDR3 sequence is 11 residues long. The ends were cut back, 5 bases at V and 0 bases at J, with 0 bases in the middle. DNA of the CDR3: TGTGCCAGCAGTAGCACAGATACGCAGTATTTT. Translated, it gives CASSSTDTQYF.

The chain uses TRBV19 and TRBJ2-2; weak D call: TRBD1 (6 bases). Trimming shortened V by 4 bases and J by 8 bases, and 17 bases separated the two germline ends. Germline assignment: CDR1 LNHDA and CDR2 SQIVND (reference sequence). CDR3 length equals 15 residues. In nucleotides, the CDR3 is TGTGCCAGTAGTAGGTCCGGCACCACAGGGGGGGAGCTGTTTTTT. Protein sequence: CASSRSGTTGGELFF.

This chain links TRBV7-3 with TRBJ2-7; 8 bases are shared with TRBD1. Trimming took 5 bases from V and 2 from J; bases not matched to a gene: 8. The germline gives CDR1 SGHTA, CDR2 FQGTGA. The CDR3 extends over 15 amino acids. DNA of the CDR3: TGTGCCAGCAGCCCCGGGGACAGGATTCCCTACGAGCAGTACTTC. Residues: CASSPGDRIPYEQYF.

This chain links TRBV10-2 with TRBJ2-1; 12 positions agree with TRBD2. The CDR3 is 16 residues long. The germline gives CDR1 WSHSY, CDR2 SAAADI. With 6 bases clipped from V and 4 bases from J, the junction kept 7 bases outside the gene matches. The CDR3 spells CASRASGGARYNEQFF. In nucleotides, the CDR3 is TGCGCCAGCAGAGCTAGCGGGGGGGCTCGGTACAATGAGCAGTTCTTC.